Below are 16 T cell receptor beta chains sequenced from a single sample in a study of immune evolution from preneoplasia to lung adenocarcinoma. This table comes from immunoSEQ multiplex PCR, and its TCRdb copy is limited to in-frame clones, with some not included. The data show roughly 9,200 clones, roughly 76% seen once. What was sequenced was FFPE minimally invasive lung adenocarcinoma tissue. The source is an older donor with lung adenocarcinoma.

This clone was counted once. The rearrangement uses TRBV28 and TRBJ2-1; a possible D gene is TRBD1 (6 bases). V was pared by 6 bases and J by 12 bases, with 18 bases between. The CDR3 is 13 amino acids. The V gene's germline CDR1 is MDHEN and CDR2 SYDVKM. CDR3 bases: TGTGCCAGCAGCGGGGACATTCGGTTGGGGCAGTTCTTC. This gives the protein CASSGDIRLGQFF.

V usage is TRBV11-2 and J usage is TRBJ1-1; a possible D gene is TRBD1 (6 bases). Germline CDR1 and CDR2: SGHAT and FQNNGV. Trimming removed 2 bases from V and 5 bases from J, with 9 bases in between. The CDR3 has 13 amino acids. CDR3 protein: CASSLRGGTEAFF. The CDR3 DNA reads TGTGCCAGCAGCTTACGAGGGGGAACTGAAGCTTTCTTT.

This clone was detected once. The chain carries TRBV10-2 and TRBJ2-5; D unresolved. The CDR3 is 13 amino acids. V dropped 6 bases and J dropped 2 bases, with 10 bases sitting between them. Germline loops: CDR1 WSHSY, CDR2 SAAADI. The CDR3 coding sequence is TGCGCCAGCAGAGAACCGACACAAGAGACCCAGTACTTC. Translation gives CASREPTQETQYF.

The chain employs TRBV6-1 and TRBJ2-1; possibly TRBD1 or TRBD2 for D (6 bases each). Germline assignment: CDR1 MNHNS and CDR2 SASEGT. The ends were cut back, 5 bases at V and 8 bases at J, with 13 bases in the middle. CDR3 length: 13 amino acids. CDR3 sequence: CASSNLRGDEQFF. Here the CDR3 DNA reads TGTGCCAGCAGTAATCTTAGGGGGGATGAGCAGTTCTTC.

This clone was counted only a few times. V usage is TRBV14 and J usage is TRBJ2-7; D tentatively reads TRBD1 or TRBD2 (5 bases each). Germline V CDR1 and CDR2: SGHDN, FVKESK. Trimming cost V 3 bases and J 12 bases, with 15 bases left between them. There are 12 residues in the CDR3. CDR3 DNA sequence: TGTGCCAGCAGCCACAAACCGGGACGCAGGTACTTC. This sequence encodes CASSHKPGRRYF.

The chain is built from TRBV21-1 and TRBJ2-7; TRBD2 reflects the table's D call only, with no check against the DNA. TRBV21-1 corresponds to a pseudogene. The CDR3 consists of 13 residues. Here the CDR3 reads CASSKAQQREQYF. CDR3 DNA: TGTGCCAGCAGCAAAGCGCAGCAGCGCGAGCAGTACTTC.

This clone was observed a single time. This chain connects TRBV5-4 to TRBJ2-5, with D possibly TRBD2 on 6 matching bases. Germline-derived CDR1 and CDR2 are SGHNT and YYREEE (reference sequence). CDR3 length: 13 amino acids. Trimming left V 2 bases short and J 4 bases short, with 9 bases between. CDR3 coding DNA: TGTGCCAGCAGCTTAGACGGGGGAGAGACCCAGTACTTC. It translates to CASSLDGGETQYF.

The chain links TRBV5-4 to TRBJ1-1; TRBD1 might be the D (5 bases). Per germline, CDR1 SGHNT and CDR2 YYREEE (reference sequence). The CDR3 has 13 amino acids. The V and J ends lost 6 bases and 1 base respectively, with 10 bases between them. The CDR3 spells CASMSGRNTEAFF. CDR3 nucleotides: TGTGCCAGCATGTCAGGGAGGAACACTGAAGCTTTCTTT.

CDR3 amino acids: CSVEEGQMNTEAFF. CDR3 bases: TGCAGCGTTGAAGAAGGACAGATGAACACTGAAGCTTTCTTT. This sequence joins TRBV29-1 and TRBJ1-1; TRBD1 might be the D (6 bases). CDR3 length: 14 amino acids. In germline, CDR1 is SQVTM, CDR2 ANQGSEA. V gave up 0 bases and J gave up 0 bases, with 8 bases separating them.

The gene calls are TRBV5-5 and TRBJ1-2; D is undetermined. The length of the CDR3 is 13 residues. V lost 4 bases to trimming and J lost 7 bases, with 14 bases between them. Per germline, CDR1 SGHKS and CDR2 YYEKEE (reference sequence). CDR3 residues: CASSLVAQTGYTF. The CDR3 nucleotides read TGTGCCAGCAGCCTGGTGGCGCAGACTGGCTACACCTTC. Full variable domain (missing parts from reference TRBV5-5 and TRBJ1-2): DAGVTQSPTHLIKTRGQQVTLRCSPISGHKSVSWYQQVLGQGPQFIFQYYEKEERGRGNFPDRFSARQFPNYSSELNVNALLLGDSALYLCASSLVAQTGYTFGSGTRLTVV.

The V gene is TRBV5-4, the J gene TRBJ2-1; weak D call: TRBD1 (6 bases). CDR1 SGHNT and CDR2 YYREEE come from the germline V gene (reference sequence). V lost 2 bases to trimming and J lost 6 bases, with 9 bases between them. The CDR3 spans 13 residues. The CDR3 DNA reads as TGTGCCAGCAGCTTTGAAGGGGGCAATGAGCAGTTCTTC. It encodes CASSFEGGNEQFF.

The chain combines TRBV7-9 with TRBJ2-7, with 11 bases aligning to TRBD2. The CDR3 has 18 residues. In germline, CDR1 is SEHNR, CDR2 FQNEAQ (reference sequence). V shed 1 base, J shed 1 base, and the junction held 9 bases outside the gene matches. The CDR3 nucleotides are TGTGCCAGCAGCTTAGATCCACTAGCGGGGGCAAGGTCCTACGAGCAGTACTTC. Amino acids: CASSLDPLAGARSYEQYF. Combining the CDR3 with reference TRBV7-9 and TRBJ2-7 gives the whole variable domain DTGVSQNPRHKITKRGQNVTFRCDPISEHNRLYWYRQTLGQGPEFLTYFQNEAQLEKSRLLSDRFSAERPKGSFSTLEIQRTEQGDSAMYLCASSLDPLAGARSYEQYFGPGTRLTVT.

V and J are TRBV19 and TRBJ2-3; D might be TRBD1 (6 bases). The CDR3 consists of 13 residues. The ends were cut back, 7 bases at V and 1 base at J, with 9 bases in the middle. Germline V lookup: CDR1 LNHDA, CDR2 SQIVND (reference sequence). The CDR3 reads CASMSGGTDTQYF. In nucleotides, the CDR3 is TGTGCCAGTATGTCAGGGGGCACAGATACGCAGTATTTT. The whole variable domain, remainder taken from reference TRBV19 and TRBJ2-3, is DGGITQSPKYLFRKEGQNVTLSCEQNLNHDAMYWYRQDPGQGLRLIYYSQIVNDFQKGDIAEGYSVSREKKESFPLTVTSAQKNPTAFYLCASMSGGTDTQYFGPGTRLTVL.

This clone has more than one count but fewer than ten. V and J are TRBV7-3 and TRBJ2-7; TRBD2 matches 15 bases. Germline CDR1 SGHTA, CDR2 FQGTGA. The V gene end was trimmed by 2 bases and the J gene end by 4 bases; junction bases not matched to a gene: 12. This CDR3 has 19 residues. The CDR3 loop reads CASSLPTGTSGRQEYEQYF. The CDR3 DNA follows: TGTGCCAGCAGCTTACCAACCGGGACTAGCGGGAGGCAAGAGTACGAGCAGTACTTC.

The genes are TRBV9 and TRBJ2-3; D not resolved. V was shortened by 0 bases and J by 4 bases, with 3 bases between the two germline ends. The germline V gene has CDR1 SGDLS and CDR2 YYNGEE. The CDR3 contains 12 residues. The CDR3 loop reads CASSVGADTQYF. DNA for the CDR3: TGTGCCAGCAGCGTAGGCGCAGATACGCAGTATTTT. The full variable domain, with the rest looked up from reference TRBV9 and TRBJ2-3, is DSGVTQTPKHLITATGQRVTLRCSPRSGDLSVYWYQQSLDQGLQFLIQYYNGEERAKGNILERFSAQQFPDLHSELNLSSLELGDSALYFCASSVGADTQYFGPGTRLTVL.

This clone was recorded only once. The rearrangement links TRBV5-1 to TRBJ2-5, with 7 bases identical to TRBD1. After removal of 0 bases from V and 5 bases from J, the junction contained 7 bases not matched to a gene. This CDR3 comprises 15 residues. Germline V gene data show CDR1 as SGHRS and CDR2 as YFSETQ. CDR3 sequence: CASSLESQGGETQYF. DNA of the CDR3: TGCGCCAGCAGCTTGGAGTCCCAAGGGGGCGAGACCCAGTACTTC.